This T cell receptor beta chain was recovered during a study of blood T cell repertoires in COVID-19. In the authors' methods: Scientists estimated how many nucleated cells there were by amplifying reference gene primers. Clones were sequenced by immunoSEQ multiplex PCR, and TCRdb holds only the in-frame ones, with some missing. V and J calls and clone size are given by that table; D and trimming were obtained from the DNA. The sample has roughly 150,000 clones, 84% seen once. This CDR3 region has 15 residues. Trimming shortened V by 2 bases and J by 6 bases, and 14 bases separated the two germline ends. Germline V gives CDR1 SNHLY, CDR2 FYNNEI.

The sequence derives from a woman between 45 and 65 years old with acute or convalescent COVID-19. The sequenced sample was peripheral blood. The chain combines TRBV2 with TRBJ2-1; tentatively, D is TRBD2 (7 bases). This CDR3 is CASSEMGGPGNEQFF. Written as DNA, the CDR3 is TGTGCCAGCAGTGAAATGGGGGGGCCGGGCAATGAGCAGTTCTTC. Full variable domain (missing parts from reference TRBV2 and TRBJ2-1): EPEVTQTPSHQVTQMGQEVILRCVPISNHLYFYWYRQILGQKVEFLVSFYNNEISEKSEIFDDQFSVERPDGSNFTLKIRSTKLEDSAMYFCASSEMGGPGNEQFFGPGTRLTVL.